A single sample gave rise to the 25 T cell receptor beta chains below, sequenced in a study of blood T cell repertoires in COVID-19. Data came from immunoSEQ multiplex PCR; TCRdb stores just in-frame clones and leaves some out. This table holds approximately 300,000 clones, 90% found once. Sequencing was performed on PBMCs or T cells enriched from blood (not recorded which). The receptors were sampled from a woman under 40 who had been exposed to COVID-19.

The DNA for the CDR3 is TGTGCCAGCAGCTCTCTCACTATAGCATCTGATACGCAGTATTTT. Translation: CASSSLTIASDTQYF. J is TRBJ2-3 and V is TRBV7-6; D remains ambiguous. The germline V gene encodes CDR1 SGHVS and CDR2 FNYEAQ. The CDR3 length is 15 residues. Trimming stripped 4 bases from V and 6 bases from J, with 17 bases between.

The CDR3 sequence: CASSLAGSYEQYF. CDR3 DNA: TGTGCCAGCAGTTTAGCGGGTTCGTACGAGCAGTACTTC. The chain uses TRBV27 and TRBJ2-7; possibly TRBD2 for D (5 bases). Trimming cost V 2 bases and J 4 bases, with 9 bases left between them. Per germline, CDR1 MNHEY and CDR2 SMNVEV (reference sequence). The CDR3 runs 13 residues.

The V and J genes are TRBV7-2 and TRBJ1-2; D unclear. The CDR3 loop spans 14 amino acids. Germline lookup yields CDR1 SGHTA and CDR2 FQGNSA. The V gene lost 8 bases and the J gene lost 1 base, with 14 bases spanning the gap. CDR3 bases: TGTGCCAGCCGAACCCCCACGGTTAACTATGGCTACACCTTC. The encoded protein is CASRTPTVNYGYTF. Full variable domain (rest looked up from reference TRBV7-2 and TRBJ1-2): GAGVSQSPSNKVTEKGKDVELRCDPISGHTALYWYRQSLGQGLEFLIYFQGNSAPDKSGLPSDRFSAERTGGSVSTLTIQRTQQEDSAVYLCASRTPTVNYGYTFGSGTRLTVV.

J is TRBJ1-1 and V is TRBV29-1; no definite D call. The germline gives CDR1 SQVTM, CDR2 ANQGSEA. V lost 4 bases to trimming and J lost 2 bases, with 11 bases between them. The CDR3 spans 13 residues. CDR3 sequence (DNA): TGCAGCGTTGGTTGGGAGGTCAACACTGAAGCTTTCTTT. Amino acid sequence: CSVGWEVNTEAFF.

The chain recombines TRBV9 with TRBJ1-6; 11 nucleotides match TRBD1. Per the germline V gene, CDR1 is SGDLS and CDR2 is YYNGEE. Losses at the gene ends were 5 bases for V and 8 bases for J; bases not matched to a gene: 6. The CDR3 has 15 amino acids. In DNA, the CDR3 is TGTGCCAGCAGTTTTTGGGACAGGGGGGATTCACCCCTCCACTTT. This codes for CASSFWDRGDSPLHF.

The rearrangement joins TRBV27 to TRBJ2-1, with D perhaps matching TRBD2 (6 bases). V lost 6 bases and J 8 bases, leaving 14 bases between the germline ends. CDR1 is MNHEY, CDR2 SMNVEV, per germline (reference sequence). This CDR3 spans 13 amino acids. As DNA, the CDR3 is TGTGCCAGCAGCTGGGGCCCGGGGGATGAGCAGTTCTTC. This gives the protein CASSWGPGDEQFF.

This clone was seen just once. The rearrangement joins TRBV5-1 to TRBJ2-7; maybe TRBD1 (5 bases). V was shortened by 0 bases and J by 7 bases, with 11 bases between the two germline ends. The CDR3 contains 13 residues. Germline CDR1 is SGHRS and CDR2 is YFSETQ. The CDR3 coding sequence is TGCGCCAGCAGCTTGGTGTCAGGGCGGGAGCAGTACTTC. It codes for CASSLVSGREQYF.

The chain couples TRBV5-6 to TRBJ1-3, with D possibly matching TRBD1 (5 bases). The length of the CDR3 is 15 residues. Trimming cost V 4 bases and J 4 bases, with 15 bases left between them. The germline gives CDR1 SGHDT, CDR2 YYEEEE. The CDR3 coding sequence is TGTGCCAGCAGCCAGGGTTGGGGCTTGGGAAACACCATATATTTT. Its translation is CASSQGWGLGNTIYF.

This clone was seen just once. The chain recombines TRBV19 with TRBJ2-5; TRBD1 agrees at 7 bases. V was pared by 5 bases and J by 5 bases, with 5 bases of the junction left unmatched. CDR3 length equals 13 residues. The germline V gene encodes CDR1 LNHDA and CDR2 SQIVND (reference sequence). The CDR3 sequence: CASSHDREETQYF. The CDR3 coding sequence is TGTGCCAGTAGTCACGACAGGGAGGAGACCCAGTACTTC. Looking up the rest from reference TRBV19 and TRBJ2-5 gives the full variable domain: DGGITQSPKYLFRKEGQNVTLSCEQNLNHDAMYWYRQDPGQGLRLIYYSQIVNDFQKGDIAEGYSVSREKKESFPLTVTSAQKNPTAFYLCASSHDREETQYFGPGTRLLVL.

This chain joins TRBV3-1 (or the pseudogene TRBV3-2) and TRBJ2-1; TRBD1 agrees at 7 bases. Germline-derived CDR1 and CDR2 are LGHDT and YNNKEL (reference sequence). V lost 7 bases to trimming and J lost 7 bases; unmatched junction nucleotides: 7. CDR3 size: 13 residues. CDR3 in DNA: TGTGCCAGCACGGAGACAGGGTGGAATGAGCAGTTCTTC. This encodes CASTETGWNEQFF.

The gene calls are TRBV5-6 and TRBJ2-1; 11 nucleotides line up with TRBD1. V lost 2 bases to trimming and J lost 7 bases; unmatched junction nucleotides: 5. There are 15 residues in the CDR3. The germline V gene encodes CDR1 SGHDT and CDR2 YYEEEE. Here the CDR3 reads CASSLPGQGVNEQFF. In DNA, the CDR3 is TGTGCCAGCAGCTTACCGGGACAGGGGGTGAATGAGCAGTTCTTC. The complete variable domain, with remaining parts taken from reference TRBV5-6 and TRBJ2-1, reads DAGVTQSPTHLIKTRGQQVTLRCSPKSGHDTVSWYQQALGQGPQFIFQYYEEEERQRGNFPDRFSGHQFPNYSSELNVNALLLGDSALYLCASSLPGQGVNEQFFGPGTRLTVL.

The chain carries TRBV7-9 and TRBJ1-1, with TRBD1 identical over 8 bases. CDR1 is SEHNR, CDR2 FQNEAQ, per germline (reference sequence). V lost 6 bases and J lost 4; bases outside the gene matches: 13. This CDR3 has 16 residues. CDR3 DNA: TGTGCCAGCAGAGGTCCGTTACAGGGGGTCGGCACTGAAGCTTTCTTT. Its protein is CASRGPLQGVGTEAFF.

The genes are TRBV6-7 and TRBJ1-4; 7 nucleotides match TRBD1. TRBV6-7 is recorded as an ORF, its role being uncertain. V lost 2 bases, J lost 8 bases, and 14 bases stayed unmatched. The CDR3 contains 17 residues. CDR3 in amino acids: CASSYIPQTGPGEKLFF. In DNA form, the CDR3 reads TGTGCCAGCAGTTACATTCCCCAGACAGGGCCAGGGGAAAAACTGTTTTTT.

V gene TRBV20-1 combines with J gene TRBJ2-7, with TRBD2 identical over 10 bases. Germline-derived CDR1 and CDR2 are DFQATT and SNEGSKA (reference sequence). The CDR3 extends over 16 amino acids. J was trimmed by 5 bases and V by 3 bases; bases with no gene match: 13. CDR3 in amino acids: CSASLKRGGWSHEQYF. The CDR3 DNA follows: TGCAGTGCTAGTCTCAAGCGGGGGGGCTGGTCCCACGAGCAGTACTTC.

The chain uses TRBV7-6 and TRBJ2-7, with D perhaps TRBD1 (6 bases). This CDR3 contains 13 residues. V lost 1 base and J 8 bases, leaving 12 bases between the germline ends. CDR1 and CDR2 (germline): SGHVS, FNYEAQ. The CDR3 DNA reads TGTGCCAGCAGCTTAGGTACAGGGAGTAAGCAGTACTTC. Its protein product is CASSLGTGSKQYF.

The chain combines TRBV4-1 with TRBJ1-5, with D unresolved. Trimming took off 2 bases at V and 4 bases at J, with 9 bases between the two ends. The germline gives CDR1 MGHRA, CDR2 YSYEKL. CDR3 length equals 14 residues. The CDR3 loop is CASSQNALNQPQHF. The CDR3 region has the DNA TGCGCCAGCAGCCAAAATGCGCTGAATCAGCCCCAGCATTTT.

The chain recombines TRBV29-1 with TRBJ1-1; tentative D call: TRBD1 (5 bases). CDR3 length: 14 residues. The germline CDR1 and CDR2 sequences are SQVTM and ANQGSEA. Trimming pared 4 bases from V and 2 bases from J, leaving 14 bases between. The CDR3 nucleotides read TGCAGCGTTGCGACCTTGACAGTTAACACTGAAGCTTTCTTT. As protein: CSVATLTVNTEAFF. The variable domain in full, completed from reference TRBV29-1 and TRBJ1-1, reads SAVISQKPSRDICQRGTSLTIQCQVDSQVTMMFWYRQQPGQSLTLIATANQGSEATYESGFVIDKFPISRPNLTFSTLTVSNMSPEDSSIYLCSVATLTVNTEAFFGQGTRLTVV.

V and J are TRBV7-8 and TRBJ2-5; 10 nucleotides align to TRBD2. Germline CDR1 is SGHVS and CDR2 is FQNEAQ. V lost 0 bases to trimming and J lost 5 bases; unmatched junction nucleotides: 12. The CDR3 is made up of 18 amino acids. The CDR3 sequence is CASSLAAPRLAGGETQYF. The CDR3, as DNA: TGTGCCAGCAGCTTAGCGGCCCCCCGACTAGCGGGTGGGGAGACCCAGTACTTC.

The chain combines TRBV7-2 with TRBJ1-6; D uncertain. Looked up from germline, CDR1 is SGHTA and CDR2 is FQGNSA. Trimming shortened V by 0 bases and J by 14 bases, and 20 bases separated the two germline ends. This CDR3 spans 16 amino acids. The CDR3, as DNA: TGTGCCAGCAGCTTAGCGTACGGCAGCCGAGGGAGTACCCTCCACTTT. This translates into CASSLAYGSRGSTLHF.

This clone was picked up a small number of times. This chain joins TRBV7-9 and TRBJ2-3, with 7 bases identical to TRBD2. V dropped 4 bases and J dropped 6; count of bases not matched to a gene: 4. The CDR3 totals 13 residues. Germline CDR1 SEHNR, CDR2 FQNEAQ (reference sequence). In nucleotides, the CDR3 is TGTGCCAGCAGCTCACCCGGGAGGGATACGCAGTATTTT. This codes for CASSSPGRDTQYF.

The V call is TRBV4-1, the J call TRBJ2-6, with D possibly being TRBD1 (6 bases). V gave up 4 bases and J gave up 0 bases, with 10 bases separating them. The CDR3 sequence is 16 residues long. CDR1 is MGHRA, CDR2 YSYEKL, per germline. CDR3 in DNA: TGCGCCAGCAGCCTCCTACAGGGCTCTGGGGCCAACGTCCTGACTTTC. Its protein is CASSLLQGSGANVLTF.

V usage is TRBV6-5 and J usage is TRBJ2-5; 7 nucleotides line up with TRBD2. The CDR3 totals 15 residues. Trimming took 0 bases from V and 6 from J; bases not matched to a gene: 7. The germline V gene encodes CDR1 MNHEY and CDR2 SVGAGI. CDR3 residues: CASSYSSGGVKTQYF. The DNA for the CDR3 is TGTGCCAGCAGTTACTCGTCGGGGGGTGTAAAGACCCAGTACTTC.

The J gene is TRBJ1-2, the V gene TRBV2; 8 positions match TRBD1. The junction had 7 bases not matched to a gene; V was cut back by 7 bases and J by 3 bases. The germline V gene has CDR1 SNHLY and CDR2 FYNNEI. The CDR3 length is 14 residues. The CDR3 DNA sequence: TGTGCCAGCATCTCCTCAGGGGGCGACTATGGCTACACCTTC. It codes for CASISSGGDYGYTF.

DNA for the CDR3: TGTGCCAGCAGTGAAGCCGGGGTCTCTGGGGCCAACGTCCTGACTTTC. Translating gives CASSEAGVSGANVLTF. This chain uses TRBV2 with TRBJ2-6, with D possibly matching TRBD2 (5 bases). The length of the CDR3 is 16 residues. Germline loops: CDR1 SNHLY, CDR2 FYNNEI. V was trimmed by 0 bases and J by 0 bases, leaving 6 bases between them.

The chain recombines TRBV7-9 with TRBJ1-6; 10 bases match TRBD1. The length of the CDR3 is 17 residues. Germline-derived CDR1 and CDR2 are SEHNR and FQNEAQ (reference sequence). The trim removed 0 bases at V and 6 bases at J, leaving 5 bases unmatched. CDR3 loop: CASSLAYGTGANSPLHF. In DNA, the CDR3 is TGTGCCAGCAGCTTAGCATACGGGACAGGGGCTAATTCACCCCTCCACTTT.